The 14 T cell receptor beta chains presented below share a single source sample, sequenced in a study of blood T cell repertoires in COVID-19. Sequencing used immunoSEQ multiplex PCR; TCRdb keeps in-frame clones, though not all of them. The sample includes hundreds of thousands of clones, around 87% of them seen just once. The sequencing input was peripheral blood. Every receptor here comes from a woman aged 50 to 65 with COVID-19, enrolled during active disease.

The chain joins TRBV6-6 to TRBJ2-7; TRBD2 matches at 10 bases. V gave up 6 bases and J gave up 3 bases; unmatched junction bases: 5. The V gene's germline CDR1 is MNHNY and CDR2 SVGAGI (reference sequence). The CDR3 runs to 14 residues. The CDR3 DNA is TGTGCCAGCAGCCCTAGCGGGAGAGGCTACGAGCAGTACTTC. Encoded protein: CASSPSGRGYEQYF.

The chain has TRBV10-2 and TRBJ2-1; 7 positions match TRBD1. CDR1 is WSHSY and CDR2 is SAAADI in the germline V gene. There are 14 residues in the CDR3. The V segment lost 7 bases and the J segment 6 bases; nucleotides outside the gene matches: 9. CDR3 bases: TGCGCCAGCACGTCACAGGGGTCAGGCAATGAGCAGTTCTTC. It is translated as CASTSQGSGNEQFF.

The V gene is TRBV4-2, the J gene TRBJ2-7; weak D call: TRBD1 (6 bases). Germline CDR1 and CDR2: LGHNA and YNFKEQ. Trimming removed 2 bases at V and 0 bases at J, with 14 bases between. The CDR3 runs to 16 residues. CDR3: CASSQPSGHLSYEQYF. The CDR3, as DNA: TGTGCCAGCAGCCAACCTTCGGGACACCTCTCCTACGAGCAGTACTTC.

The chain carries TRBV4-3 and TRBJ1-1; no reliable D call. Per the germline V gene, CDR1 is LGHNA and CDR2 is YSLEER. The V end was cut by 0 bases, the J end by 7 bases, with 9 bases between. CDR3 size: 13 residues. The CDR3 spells CASSQDVSIEAFF. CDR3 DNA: TGCGCCAGCAGCCAAGATGTTAGCATTGAAGCTTTCTTT.

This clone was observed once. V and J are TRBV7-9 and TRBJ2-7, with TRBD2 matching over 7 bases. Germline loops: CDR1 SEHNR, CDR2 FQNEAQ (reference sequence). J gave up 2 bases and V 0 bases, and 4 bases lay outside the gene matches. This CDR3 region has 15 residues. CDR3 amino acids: CASSLAGGYTYEQYF. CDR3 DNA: TGTGCCAGCAGCTTAGCGGGAGGGTATACCTACGAGCAGTACTTC.

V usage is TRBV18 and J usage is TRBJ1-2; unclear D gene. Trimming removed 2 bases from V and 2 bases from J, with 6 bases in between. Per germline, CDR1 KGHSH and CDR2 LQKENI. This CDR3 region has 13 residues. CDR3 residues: CASSPDGNYGYTF. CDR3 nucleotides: TGTGCCAGCTCACCAGACGGGAACTATGGCTACACCTTC.

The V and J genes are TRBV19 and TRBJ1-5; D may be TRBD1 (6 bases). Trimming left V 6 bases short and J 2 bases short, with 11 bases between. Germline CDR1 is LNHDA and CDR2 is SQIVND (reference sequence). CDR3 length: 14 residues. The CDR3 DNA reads TGTGCCAGTAGGGAAGGGGGTGGCAATCAGCCCCAGCATTTT. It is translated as CASREGGGNQPQHF.

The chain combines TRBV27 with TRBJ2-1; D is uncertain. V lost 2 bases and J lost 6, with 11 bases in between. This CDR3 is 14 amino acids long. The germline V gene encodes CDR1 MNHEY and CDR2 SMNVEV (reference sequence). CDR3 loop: CASSLVPGSNEQFF. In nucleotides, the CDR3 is TGTGCCAGCAGTTTAGTTCCGGGTTCCAATGAGCAGTTCTTC.

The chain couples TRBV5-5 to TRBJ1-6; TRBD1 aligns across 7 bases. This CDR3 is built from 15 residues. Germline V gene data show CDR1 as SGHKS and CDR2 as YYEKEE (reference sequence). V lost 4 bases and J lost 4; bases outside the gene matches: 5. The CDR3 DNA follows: TGTGCCAGCAGCCCAAGGGGGCGTTATAATTCACCCCTCCACTTT. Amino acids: CASSPRGRYNSPLHF.

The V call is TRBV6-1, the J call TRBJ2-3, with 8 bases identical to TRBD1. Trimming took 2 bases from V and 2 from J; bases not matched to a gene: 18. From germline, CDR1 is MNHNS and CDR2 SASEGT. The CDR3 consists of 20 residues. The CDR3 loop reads CASSEFLAGGTYTLTDTQYF. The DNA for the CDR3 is TGTGCCAGCAGTGAATTCTTGGCAGGGGGCACATATACCCTCACAGATACGCAGTATTTT.

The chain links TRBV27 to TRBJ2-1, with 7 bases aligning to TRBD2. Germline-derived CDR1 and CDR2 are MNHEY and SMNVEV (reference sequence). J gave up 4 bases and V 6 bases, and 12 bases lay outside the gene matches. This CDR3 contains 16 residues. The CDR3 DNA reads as TGTGCCAGCAGACCGGGGGGACGGTCTGGTTACAATGAGCAGTTCTTC. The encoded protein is CASRPGGRSGYNEQFF.

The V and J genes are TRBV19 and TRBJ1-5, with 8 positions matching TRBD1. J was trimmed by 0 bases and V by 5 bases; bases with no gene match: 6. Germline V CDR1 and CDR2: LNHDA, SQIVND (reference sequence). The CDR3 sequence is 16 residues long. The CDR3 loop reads CASSSGGPYSNQPQHF. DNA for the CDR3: TGTGCCAGTAGTTCAGGGGGCCCATATAGCAATCAGCCCCAGCATTTT.

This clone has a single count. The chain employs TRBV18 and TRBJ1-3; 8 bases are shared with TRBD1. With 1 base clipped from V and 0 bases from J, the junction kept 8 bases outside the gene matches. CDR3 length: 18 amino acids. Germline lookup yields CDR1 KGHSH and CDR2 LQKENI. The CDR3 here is CASSPQLGQVSSGNTIYF. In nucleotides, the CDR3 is TGTGCCAGCTCACCACAGTTGGGACAGGTTAGCTCTGGAAACACCATATATTTT.

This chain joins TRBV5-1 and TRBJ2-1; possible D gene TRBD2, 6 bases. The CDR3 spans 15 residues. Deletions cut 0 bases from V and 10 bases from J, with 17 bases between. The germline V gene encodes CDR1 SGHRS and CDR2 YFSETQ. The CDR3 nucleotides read TGCGCCAGCAGCTTGGGAGGCGGGATCAAATACGAGCAGTTCTTC. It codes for CASSLGGGIKYEQFF.